This T cell receptor (beta chain) was obtained from a study of T cell repertoires and HLA-DP antigens. Method: immunoSEQ multiplex PCR; TCRdb's copy keeps in-frame clones and lacks some. The table shows 65,000 to 90,000 clones, with roughly 78% occurring only once. This clone was seen once. The target antigen is unknown. Sequencing used CD4+ T cells from PBMCs. This clonotype originated in a man aged 60-69 years in good health and CMV-seronegative.

The CDR3 spells CASSGNPGVPFPQPQHF. CDR3 DNA: TGTGCCAGCAGCGGAAATCCGGGGGTGCCCTTTCCTCAGCCCCAGCATTTT. The V call is TRBV7-4, the J call TRBJ1-5; TRBD1 might be the D (5 bases). V was clipped by 5 bases and J by 6 bases, with 23 bases between them. CDR3 length: 17 amino acids. Germline V gene lookup returns CDR1 SGHVT and CDR2 SQSDAQ.